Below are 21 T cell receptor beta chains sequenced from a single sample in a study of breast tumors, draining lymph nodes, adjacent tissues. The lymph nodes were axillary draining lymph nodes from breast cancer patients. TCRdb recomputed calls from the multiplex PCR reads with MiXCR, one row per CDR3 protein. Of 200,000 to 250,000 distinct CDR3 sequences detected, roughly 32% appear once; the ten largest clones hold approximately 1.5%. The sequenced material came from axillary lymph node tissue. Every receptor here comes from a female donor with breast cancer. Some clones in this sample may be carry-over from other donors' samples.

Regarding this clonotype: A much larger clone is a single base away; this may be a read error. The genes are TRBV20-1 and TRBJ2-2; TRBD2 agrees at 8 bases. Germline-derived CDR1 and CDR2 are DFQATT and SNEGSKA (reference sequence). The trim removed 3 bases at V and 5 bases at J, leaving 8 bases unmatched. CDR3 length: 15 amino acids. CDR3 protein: CSARPGVAGTGELFF. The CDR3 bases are TGCAGTGCTAGGCCTGGAGTAGCGGGAACCGGGGAGCTGTTTTTT.

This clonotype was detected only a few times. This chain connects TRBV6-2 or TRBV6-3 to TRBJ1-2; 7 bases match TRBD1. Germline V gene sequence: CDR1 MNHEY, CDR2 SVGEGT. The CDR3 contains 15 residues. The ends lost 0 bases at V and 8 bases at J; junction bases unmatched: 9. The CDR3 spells CASSYSIATGNGYTF. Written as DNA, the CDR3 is TGTGCCAGCAGTTACTCGATTGCGACAGGGAACGGCTACACCTTC.

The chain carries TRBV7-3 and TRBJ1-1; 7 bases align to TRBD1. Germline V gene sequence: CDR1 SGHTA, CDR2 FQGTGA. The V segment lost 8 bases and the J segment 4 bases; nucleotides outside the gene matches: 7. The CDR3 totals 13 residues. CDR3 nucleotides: TGTGCCAGCGTATCGCGACAGGGCACTGAAGCTTTCTTT. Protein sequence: CASVSRQGTEAFF.

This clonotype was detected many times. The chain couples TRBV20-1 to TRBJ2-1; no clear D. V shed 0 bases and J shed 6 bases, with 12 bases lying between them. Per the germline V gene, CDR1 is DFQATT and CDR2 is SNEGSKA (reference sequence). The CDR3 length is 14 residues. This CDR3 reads CSARDQETRNEQFF. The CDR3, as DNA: TGCAGTGCTAGAGATCAAGAGACCCGCAATGAGCAGTTCTTC.

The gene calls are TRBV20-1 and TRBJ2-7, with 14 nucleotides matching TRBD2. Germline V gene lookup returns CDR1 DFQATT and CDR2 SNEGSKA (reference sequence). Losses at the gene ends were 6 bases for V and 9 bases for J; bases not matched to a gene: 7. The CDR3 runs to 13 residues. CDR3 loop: CSAGGLAGGAQYF. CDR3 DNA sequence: TGCAGTGCCGGAGGACTAGCGGGGGGCGCGCAGTACTTC.

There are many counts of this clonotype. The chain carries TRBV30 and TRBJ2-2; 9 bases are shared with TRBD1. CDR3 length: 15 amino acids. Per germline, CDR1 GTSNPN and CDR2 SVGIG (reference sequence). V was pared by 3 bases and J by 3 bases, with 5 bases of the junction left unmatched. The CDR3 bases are TGTGCCTGGAGCCTCGGACAGGGGTACACCGGGGAGCTGTTTTTT. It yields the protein CAWSLGQGYTGELFF.

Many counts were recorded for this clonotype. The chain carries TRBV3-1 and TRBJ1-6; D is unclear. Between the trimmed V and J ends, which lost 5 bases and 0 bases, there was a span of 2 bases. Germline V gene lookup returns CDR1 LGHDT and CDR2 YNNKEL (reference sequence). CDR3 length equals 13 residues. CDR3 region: CASSGSYNSPLHF. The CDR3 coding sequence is TGTGCCAGCAGCGGCTCCTATAATTCACCCCTCCACTTT.

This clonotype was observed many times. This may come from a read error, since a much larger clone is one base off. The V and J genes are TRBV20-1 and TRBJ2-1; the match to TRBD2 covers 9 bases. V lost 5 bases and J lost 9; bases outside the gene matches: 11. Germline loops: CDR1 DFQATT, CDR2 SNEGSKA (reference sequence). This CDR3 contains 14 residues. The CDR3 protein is CSAGGGRAHTEQFF. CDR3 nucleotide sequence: TGCAGTGCTGGTGGCGGGAGGGCCCACACTGAGCAGTTCTTC.

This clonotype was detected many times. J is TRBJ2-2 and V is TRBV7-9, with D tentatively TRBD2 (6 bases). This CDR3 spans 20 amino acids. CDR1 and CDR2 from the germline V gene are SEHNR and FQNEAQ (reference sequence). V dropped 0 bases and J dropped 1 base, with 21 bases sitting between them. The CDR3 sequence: CASSLAPSLPGRGNTGELFF. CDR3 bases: TGTGCCAGCAGCTTAGCGCCCAGCTTACCCGGGCGGGGGAACACCGGGGAGCTGTTTTTT. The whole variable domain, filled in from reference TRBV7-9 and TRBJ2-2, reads DTGVSQNPRHKITKRGQNVTFRCDPISEHNRLYWYRQTLGQGPEFLTYFQNEAQLEKSRLLSDRFSAERPKGSFSTLEIQRTEQGDSAMYLCASSLAPSLPGRGNTGELFFGEGSRLTVL.

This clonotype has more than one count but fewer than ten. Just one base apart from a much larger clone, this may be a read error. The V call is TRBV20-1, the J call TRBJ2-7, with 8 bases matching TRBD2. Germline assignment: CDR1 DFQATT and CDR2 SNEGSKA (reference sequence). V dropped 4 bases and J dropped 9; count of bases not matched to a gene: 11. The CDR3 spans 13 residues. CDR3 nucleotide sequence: TGCAGTGCTAACCCGGGACTAGTGGGCGCGCAGTACTTC. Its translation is CSANPGLVGAQYF.

The CDR3 nucleotides read TGCGCCAGCAGCAGACACCAACCCTGGGACAGGGGCGACCGGGGTACAGATACGCAGTATTTT. Translation gives CASSRHQPWDRGDRGTDTQYF. The chain is built from TRBV5-1 and TRBJ2-3; the match to TRBD1 covers 10 bases. This CDR3 is 21 amino acids long. The trim removed 4 bases at V and 3 bases at J, leaving 23 bases unmatched. The germline V gene has CDR1 SGHRS and CDR2 YFSETQ. The full variable domain, rest sourced from reference TRBV5-1 and TRBJ2-3, is KAGVTQTPRYLIKTRGQQVTLSCSPISGHRSVSWYQQTPGQGLQFLFEYFSETQRNKGNFPGRFSGRQFSNSRSEMNVSTLELGDSALYLCASSRHQPWDRGDRGTDTQYFGPGTRLTVL.

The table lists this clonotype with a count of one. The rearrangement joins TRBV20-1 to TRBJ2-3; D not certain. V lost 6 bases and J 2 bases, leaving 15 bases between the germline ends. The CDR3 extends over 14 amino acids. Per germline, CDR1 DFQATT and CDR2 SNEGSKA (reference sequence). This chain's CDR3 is CSASSVGFTDTQYF. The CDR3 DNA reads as TGCAGTGCCTCTTCGGTGGGATTCACAGATACGCAGTATTTT.

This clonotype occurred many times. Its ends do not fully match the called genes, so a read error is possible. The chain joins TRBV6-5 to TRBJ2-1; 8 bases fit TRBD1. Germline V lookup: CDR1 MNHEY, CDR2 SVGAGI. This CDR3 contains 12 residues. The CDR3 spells CASSTGTGPLYF. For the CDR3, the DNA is TGTGCCAGCAGTACCGGGACAGGCCCCCTATACTTC.

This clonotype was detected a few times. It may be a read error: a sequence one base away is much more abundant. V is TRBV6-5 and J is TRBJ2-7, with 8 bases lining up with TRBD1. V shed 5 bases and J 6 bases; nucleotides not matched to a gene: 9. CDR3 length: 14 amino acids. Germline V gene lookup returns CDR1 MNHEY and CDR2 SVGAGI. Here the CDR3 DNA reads TGTGCCAGCAGTAATGACAGGGGTAGTTGCGAGCAGTACTTC. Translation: CASSNDRGSCEQYF.

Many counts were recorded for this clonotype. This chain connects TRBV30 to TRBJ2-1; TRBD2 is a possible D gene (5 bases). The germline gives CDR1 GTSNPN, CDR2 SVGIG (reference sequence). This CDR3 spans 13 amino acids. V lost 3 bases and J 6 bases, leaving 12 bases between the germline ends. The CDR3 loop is CAWSALEGNEQFF. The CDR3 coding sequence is TGTGCCTGGAGCGCCCTCGAGGGCAATGAGCAGTTCTTC.

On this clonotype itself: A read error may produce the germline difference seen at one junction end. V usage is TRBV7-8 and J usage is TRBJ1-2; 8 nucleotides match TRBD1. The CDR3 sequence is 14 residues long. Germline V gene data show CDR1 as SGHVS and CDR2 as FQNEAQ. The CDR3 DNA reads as TGTGCTAGCAGCCCGGGACAGGCCACCTATGGCTACACCTTC. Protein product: CASSPGQATYGYTF.

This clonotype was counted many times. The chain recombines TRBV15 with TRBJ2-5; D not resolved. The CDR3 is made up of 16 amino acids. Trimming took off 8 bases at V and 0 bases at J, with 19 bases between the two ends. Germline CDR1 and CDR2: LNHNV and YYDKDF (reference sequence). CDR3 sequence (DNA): TGTGCCACCTCCCAAAAATCGTCCTGGGACCAAGAGACCCAGTACTTC. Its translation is CATSQKSSWDQETQYF.

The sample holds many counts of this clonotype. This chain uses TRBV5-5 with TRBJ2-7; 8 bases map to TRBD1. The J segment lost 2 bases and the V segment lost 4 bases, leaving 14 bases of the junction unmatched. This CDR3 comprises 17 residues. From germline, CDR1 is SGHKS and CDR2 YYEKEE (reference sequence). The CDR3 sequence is CASSPLGGQGATYEQYF. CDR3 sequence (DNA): TGTGCCAGCAGCCCCCTCGGCGGGCAGGGGGCAACCTACGAGCAGTACTTC.

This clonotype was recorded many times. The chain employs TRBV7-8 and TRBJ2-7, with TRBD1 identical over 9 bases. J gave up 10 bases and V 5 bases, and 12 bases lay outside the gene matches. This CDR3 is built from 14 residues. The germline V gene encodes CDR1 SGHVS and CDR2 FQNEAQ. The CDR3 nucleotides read TGTGCCAGCAGCGAAAGGGACAGGGTTTTAGGACAGTACTTC. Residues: CASSERDRVLGQYF. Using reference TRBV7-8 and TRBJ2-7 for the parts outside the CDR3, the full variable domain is GAGVSQSPRYKVAKRGQDVALRCDPISGHVSLFWYQQALGQGPEFLTYFQNEAQLDKSGLPSDRFFAERPEGSVSTLKIQRTQQEDSAVYLCASSERDRVLGQYFGPGTRLTVT.

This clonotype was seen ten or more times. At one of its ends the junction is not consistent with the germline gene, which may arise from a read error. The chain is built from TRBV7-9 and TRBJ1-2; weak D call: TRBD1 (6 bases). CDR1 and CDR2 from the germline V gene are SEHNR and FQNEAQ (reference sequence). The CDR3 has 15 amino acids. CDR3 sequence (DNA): TGTGCCAGCAGCTTAGAGGGGGGCGCAGGGTATGGCTACCCCTTC. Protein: CASSLEGGAGYGYPF.

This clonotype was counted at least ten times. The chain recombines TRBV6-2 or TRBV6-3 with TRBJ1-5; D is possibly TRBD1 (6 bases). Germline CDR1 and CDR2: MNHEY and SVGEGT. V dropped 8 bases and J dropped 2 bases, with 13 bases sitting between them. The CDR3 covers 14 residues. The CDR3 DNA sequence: TGTGCCAGCCTGGGAGGGGGGGGCAATCAGCCCCAGCATTTT. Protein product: CASLGGGGNQPQHF.